The 30 T cell receptor beta chains below come from one sample, sequenced in a study of graft-versus-host responses after intestinal transplantation. Here immunoSEQ multiplex PCR was the method, and the copy in TCRdb shows in-frame clones only, minus some. The table shows roughly 120,000 clones, with about 95% occurring only once. These receptors lack a known antigen. The source material was unstimulated CD8+ T cells sorted from spleen or lymph node cells, sampled before intestinal transplant. Every receptor here comes from a human donor who received an intestinal transplant.

V gene TRBV19 combines with J gene TRBJ1-1, with 7 bases fitting TRBD1. V was clipped by 5 bases and J by 0 bases; unmatched bases: 6. CDR3 length: 15 residues. Germline assignment: CDR1 LNHDA and CDR2 SQIVND (reference sequence). The CDR3: CASSWDREMNTEAFF. The CDR3 DNA is TGTGCCAGTAGTTGGGACAGAGAAATGAACACTGAAGCTTTCTTT.

The V call is TRBV28, the J call TRBJ2-1; 11 bases fit TRBD1. The ends lost 4 bases at V and 6 bases at J; junction bases unmatched: 5. In germline, CDR1 is MDHEN, CDR2 SYDVKM. CDR3 length: 15 amino acids. The CDR3 protein is CASSSPGQGVNEQFF. The CDR3 region has the DNA TGTGCCAGCAGTTCACCGGGACAGGGGGTCAATGAGCAGTTCTTC.

The rearrangement joins TRBV4-2 to TRBJ2-7; TRBD1 aligns across 7 bases. Germline CDR1 reads LGHNA; CDR2 reads YNFKEQ. The CDR3 extends over 13 amino acids. V lost 6 bases, J lost 6 bases, and 8 bases stayed unmatched. CDR3 coding DNA: TGTGCCAGCAGTTTGGGGACAGCCTCCGAGCAGTACTTC. This encodes CASSLGTASEQYF.

This chain connects TRBV7-9 to TRBJ2-5; 7 bases are shared with TRBD2. This CDR3 spans 18 amino acids. V lost 5 bases and J lost 1; bases outside the gene matches: 16. CDR1 and CDR2 from the germline V gene are SEHNR and FQNEAQ (reference sequence). CDR3 DNA sequence: TGTGCCAGCAGCGCCGTCGGCGGGAGTCGGATAGTCCAAGAGACCCAGTACTTC. Its translation: CASSAVGGSRIVQETQYF.

This clone has only one observation. The chain combines TRBV28 with TRBJ2-7; TRBD2 is a possible D gene (5 bases). Germline loops: CDR1 MDHEN, CDR2 SYDVKM. Trimming cost V 3 bases and J 7 bases, with 13 bases left between them. The CDR3 extends over 13 amino acids. The CDR3 region has the DNA TGTGCCAGCAGTTTGGGAGTTTTTGGGGAGCAGTACTTC. This sequence encodes CASSLGVFGEQYF.

The CDR3 DNA follows: TGTGCCAGTAGTATTCAGAGGAACACTGAAGCTTTCTTT. Protein sequence: CASSIQRNTEAFF. This chain links TRBV19 with TRBJ1-1, with no clear D. The CDR3 runs to 13 residues. The V end was cut by 3 bases, the J end by 1 base, with 6 bases between. CDR1 and CDR2 from the germline V gene are LNHDA and SQIVND (reference sequence).

The rearrangement uses TRBV7-8 and TRBJ1-1; D unresolved. This CDR3 spans 15 amino acids. Per germline, CDR1 SGHVS and CDR2 FQNEAQ. The germline V and J ends were trimmed by 2 bases and 4 bases, with 14 bases remaining between them. The CDR3 DNA reads TGTGCCAGCAGCTTACAGGTGGGCGCGGTCACTGAAGCTTTCTTT. Amino acids: CASSLQVGAVTEAFF. The full variable domain, completed using reference TRBV7-8 and TRBJ1-1, is GAGVSQSPRYKVAKRGQDVALRCDPISGHVSLFWYQQALGQGPEFLTYFQNEAQLDKSGLPSDRFFAERPEGSVSTLKIQRTQQEDSAVYLCASSLQVGAVTEAFFGQGTRLTVV.

The J gene is TRBJ2-7, the V gene TRBV28; 8 bases map to TRBD1. Trimming removed 3 bases from V and 2 bases from J; junction bases left unmatched: 6. Germline assignment: CDR1 MDHEN and CDR2 SYDVKM. This CDR3 has 15 amino acids. The CDR3 nucleotides are TGTGCCAGCAGTTTGGAGGACAGGGTCACCTACGAGCAGTACTTC. Amino acid sequence: CASSLEDRVTYEQYF.

The genes are TRBV5-6 and TRBJ2-1; 14 bases line up with TRBD2. The CDR3 contains 15 residues. Trimming at V came to 4 bases and at J to 10 bases, leaving 7 bases not matched to a gene. Per the germline V gene, CDR1 is SGHDT and CDR2 is YYEEEE. CDR3 bases: TGTGCCAGCAGCGACGGGACTAGCGGGAGTGGGGAGCAGTTCTTC. Translating it yields CASSDGTSGSGEQFF. The full variable domain, in which reference TRBV5-6 and TRBJ2-1 provide the parts outside the CDR3, is DAGVTQSPTHLIKTRGQQVTLRCSPKSGHDTVSWYQQALGQGPQFIFQYYEEEERQRGNFPDRFSGHQFPNYSSELNVNALLLGDSALYLCASSDGTSGSGEQFFGPGTRLTVL.

This clone was observed a handful of times. The chain carries TRBV7-6 and TRBJ2-7, with 13 bases matching TRBD2. The CDR3 is made up of 18 amino acids. In germline, CDR1 is SGHVS, CDR2 FNYEAQ. The trim removed 1 base at V and 5 bases at J, leaving 11 bases unmatched. The CDR3, as DNA: TGTGCCAGCAGCTTAGGCCAACGCCTTGGACTAGCGGGAGACGAGCAGTACTTC. As protein: CASSLGQRLGLAGDEQYF.

The V gene is TRBV6-5, the J gene TRBJ1-1, with 7 bases fitting TRBD1. The CDR3 consists of 15 residues. Germline trimming cut 0 bases from V and 2 bases from J; bases unmatched to any gene: 3. Germline CDR1 and CDR2: MNHEY and SVGAGI. Here the CDR3 DNA reads TGTGCCAGCAGTTACTCGAAGGGGGCAAACACTGAAGCTTTCTTT. It codes for CASSYSKGANTEAFF.

The V and J genes are TRBV7-2 and TRBJ2-3, with no clear D. The CDR3 is 13 residues long. The V end lost 4 bases, the J end lost 2 bases, and 7 bases lay between the germline ends. The germline V gene has CDR1 SGHTA and CDR2 FQGNSA. The DNA for the CDR3 is TGTGCCAGCAGCTCAATATACACAGATACGCAGTATTTT. Translation: CASSSIYTDTQYF. Complete variable domain (other parts from reference TRBV7-2 and TRBJ2-3): GAGVSQSPSNKVTEKGKDVELRCDPISGHTALYWYRQSLGQGLEFLIYFQGNSAPDKSGLPSDRFSAERTGGSVSTLTIQRTQQEDSAVYLCASSSIYTDTQYFGPGTRLTVL.

The gene calls are TRBV28 and TRBJ2-5; no clear D gene. This CDR3 comprises 12 residues. Trimming removed 7 bases at V and 1 base at J, with 7 bases between. Germline V lookup: CDR1 MDHEN, CDR2 SYDVKM. CDR3 sequence (DNA): TGTGCCAGCACCACTCCCCAAGAGACCCAGTACTTC. Amino acids: CASTTPQETQYF.

The gene calls are TRBV28 and TRBJ2-1, with TRBD2 identical over 8 bases. Germline V gives CDR1 MDHEN, CDR2 SYDVKM. The CDR3 is 14 amino acids. V shed 5 bases and J 3 bases; nucleotides not matched to a gene: 3. The CDR3 DNA reads TGTGCCAGCAGTATCAGCGGGAGCTACAATGAGCAGTTCTTC. Its translation is CASSISGSYNEQFF.

The chain combines TRBV4-1 with TRBJ2-1, with no clear D. V lost 0 bases and J lost 8, with 14 bases in between. Germline CDR1 MGHRA, CDR2 YSYEKL. The CDR3 sequence is 15 residues long. Written as DNA, the CDR3 is TGCGCCAGCAGCCAAGACCCTCGGGCCCTCGATGAGCAGTTCTTC. It is translated as CASSQDPRALDEQFF.

CDR3 protein: CATSARIYNEQFF. CDR3 coding DNA: TGTGCCACCAGCGCGAGGATCTACAATGAGCAGTTCTTC. The chain employs TRBV15 and TRBJ2-1; D not certain. Trimming took 5 bases from V and 3 from J, leaving 8 bases between them. Germline CDR1 and CDR2: LNHNV and YYDKDF (reference sequence). The CDR3 covers 13 residues. The complete variable domain, with remaining parts taken from reference TRBV15 and TRBJ2-1, reads DAMVIQNPRYQVTQFGKPVTLSCSQTLNHNVMYWYQQKSSQAPKLLFHYYDKDFNNEADTPDNFQSRRPNTSFCFLDIRSPGLGDTAMYLCATSARIYNEQFFGPGTRLTVL.

The chain is built from TRBV9 and TRBJ2-3, with D perhaps being TRBD1 or TRBD2 (5 bases each). Trimming shortened V by 4 bases and J by 1 base, and 10 bases separated the two germline ends. Germline V gives CDR1 SGDLS, CDR2 YYNGEE. The CDR3 spans 14 residues. CDR3 DNA: TGTGCCAGCAGCCCAGTGGGGGGCACAGATACGCAGTATTTT. Protein sequence: CASSPVGGTDTQYF.

This chain joins TRBV2 and TRBJ1-3, with D hard to call. Trimming removed 3 bases from V and 1 base from J, with 10 bases in between. The germline CDR1 and CDR2 sequences are SNHLY and FYNNEI. The CDR3 covers 15 residues. The CDR3 region is CASSDQWGSGNTIYF. The CDR3 region has the DNA TGTGCCAGCAGTGACCAGTGGGGATCTGGAAACACCATATATTTT.

The chain has TRBV6-5 and TRBJ1-2; TRBD1 matches at 8 bases. V gave up 4 bases and J gave up 0 bases; unmatched junction bases: 7. CDR1 is MNHEY, CDR2 SVGAGI, per germline. This CDR3 has 16 amino acids. This CDR3 is CASSSRTGLSNYGYTF. The CDR3 DNA reads TGTGCCAGCAGTTCCAGGACAGGGCTTTCTAACTATGGCTACACCTTC.

The chain has TRBV28 and TRBJ2-7; tentative D call: TRBD1 (7 bases). This CDR3 spans 14 amino acids. Per germline, CDR1 MDHEN and CDR2 SYDVKM. V lost 6 bases to trimming and J lost 2 bases, with 14 bases between them. CDR3 sequence reads: CASRFRGEAYEQYF. The CDR3 DNA reads TGTGCCAGCAGATTCAGGGGGGAGGCCTACGAGCAGTACTTC.

The rearrangement joins TRBV4-1 to TRBJ2-1; no reliable D call. The ends were cut back, 5 bases at V and 7 bases at J, with 12 bases in the middle. There are 13 residues in the CDR3. Germline loops: CDR1 MGHRA, CDR2 YSYEKL. The CDR3 spells CASSRTVGNEQFF. CDR3 nucleotide sequence: TGCGCCAGCAGCAGAACCGTAGGGAATGAGCAGTTCTTC.

This chain uses TRBV11-3 with TRBJ2-3; D is ambiguous. The CDR3 covers 13 residues. Germline V CDR1 and CDR2: SGHNT, YENEEA. Trimming left V 1 base short and J 4 bases short, with 6 bases between. CDR3 sequence (DNA): TGTGCCAGCAGCTTAGGAACTGCAGATACGCAGTATTTT. It codes for CASSLGTADTQYF.

The rearrangement joins TRBV9 to TRBJ2-7; D is perhaps TRBD2 (5 bases). The CDR3 length is 13 residues. The V and J ends lost 0 bases and 4 bases respectively, with 8 bases between them. CDR1 is SGDLS and CDR2 is YYNGEE in the germline V gene. The DNA for the CDR3 is TGTGCCAGCAGCGTAGGACGGGATTACGAGCAGTACTTC. This codes for CASSVGRDYEQYF.

The V and J genes are TRBV4-1 and TRBJ2-7; D is ambiguous. Per the germline V gene, CDR1 is MGHRA and CDR2 is YSYEKL. There are 13 residues in the CDR3. The ends were cut back, 1 base at V and 3 bases at J, with 7 bases in the middle. CDR3 nucleotide sequence: TGCGCCAGCAGCCAAGCATTGCTCTACGAGCAGTACTTC. It encodes CASSQALLYEQYF.

CDR3 coding DNA: TGTGCCAGCTCACAAAAGGACCCCCGGCGATACAATGAGCAGTTCTTC. Its protein product is CASSQKDPRRYNEQFF. The chain couples TRBV18 to TRBJ2-1, with no clear D. The length of the CDR3 is 16 residues. Per germline, CDR1 KGHSH and CDR2 LQKENI. V lost 4 bases and J lost 4, with 17 bases in between.

This chain connects TRBV9 to TRBJ2-5; D is ambiguous. Near its end, the DNA agrees better with TRBJ2-7, so the J call may be wrong. The CDR3 covers 15 residues. Germline V gives CDR1 SGDLS, CDR2 YYNGEE. CDR3 DNA sequence: TGTGCCAGCAGCCCCCGTCAAGGGTCTTACCACGAGCAGTACTTC. Translating it yields CASSPRQGSYHEQYF.

The chain combines TRBV19 with TRBJ1-1, with 8 bases aligning to TRBD1. The trim removed 7 bases at V and 3 bases at J, leaving 13 bases unmatched. CDR3 length: 16 amino acids. The V gene's germline CDR1 is LNHDA and CDR2 SQIVND (reference sequence). The CDR3 coding sequence is TGTGCCAGTACCCCAGGGGGCCCGCGGATGGACACTGAAGCTTTCTTT. Its protein product is CASTPGGPRMDTEAFF. The entire variable domain, with the rest obtained from reference TRBV19 and TRBJ1-1, is as follows: DGGITQSPKYLFRKEGQNVTLSCEQNLNHDAMYWYRQDPGQGLRLIYYSQIVNDFQKGDIAEGYSVSREKKESFPLTVTSAQKNPTAFYLCASTPGGPRMDTEAFFGQGTRLTVV.

The genes are TRBV6-6 and TRBJ2-7; 8 nucleotides line up with TRBD2. The length of the CDR3 is 16 residues. Germline assignment: CDR1 MNHNY and CDR2 SVGAGI (reference sequence). Germline trimming cut 2 bases from V and 6 bases from J; bases unmatched to any gene: 12. The CDR3 region is CASSYREAGGIGEQYF. The CDR3 DNA is TGTGCCAGCAGTTACCGGGAGGCGGGAGGAATAGGCGAGCAGTACTTC.

This clone was seen once. The chain carries TRBV28 and TRBJ2-1; D perhaps matches TRBD2 (6 bases). This CDR3 has 16 amino acids. In germline, CDR1 is MDHEN, CDR2 SYDVKM. The V end was cut by 3 bases, the J end by 5 bases, with 17 bases between. Written as DNA, the CDR3 is TGTGCCAGCAGTTTTATTTGGAGGGTGCGCAACAATGAGCAGTTCTTC. It specifies CASSFIWRVRNNEQFF.

J is TRBJ2-1 and V is TRBV11-1; tentative D call: TRBD2 (5 bases). This CDR3 is built from 13 residues. Germline CDR1 SGHAT, CDR2 FQDESV (reference sequence). V lost 7 bases and J 8 bases, leaving 15 bases between the germline ends. The CDR3 region is CASTLGPGDEQFF. In DNA form, the CDR3 reads TGTGCCAGCACCCTAGGGCCCGGGGATGAGCAGTTCTTC.